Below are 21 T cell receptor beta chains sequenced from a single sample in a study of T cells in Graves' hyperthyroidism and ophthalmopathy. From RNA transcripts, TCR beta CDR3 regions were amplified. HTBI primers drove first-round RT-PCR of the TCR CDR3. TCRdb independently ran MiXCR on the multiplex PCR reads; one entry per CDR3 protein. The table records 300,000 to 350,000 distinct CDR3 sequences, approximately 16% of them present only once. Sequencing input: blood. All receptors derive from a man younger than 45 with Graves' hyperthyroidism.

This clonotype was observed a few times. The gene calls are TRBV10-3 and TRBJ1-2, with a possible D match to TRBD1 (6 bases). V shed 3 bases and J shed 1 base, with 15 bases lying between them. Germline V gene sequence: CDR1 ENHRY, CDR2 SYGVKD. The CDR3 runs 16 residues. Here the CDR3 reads CAISDASGGGNYGYTF. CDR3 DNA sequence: TGTGCCATCAGTGATGCGTCCGGGGGCGGTAACTATGGCTACACCTTC.

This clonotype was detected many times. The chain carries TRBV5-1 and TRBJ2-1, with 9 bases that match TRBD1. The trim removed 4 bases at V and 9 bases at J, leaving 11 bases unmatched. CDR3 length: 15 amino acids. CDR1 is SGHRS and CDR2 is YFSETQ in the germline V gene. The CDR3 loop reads CASSLGGTGPFEQFF. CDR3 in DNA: TGCGCCAGCAGCCTGGGCGGGACAGGGCCTTTTGAGCAGTTCTTC.

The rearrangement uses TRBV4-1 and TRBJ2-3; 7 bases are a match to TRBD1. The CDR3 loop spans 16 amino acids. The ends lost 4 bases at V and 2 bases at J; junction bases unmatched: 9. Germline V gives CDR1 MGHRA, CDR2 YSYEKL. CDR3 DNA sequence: TGCGCCAGCAGCCTACATCCGGGACAGACCACAGATACGCAGTATTTT. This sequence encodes CASSLHPGQTTDTQYF.

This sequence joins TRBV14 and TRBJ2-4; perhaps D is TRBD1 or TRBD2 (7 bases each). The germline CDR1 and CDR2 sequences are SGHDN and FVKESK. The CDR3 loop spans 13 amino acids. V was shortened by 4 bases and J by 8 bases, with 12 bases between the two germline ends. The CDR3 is CASSLQGGDIQYF. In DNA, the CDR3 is TGTGCCAGCAGCCTGCAGGGGGGGGACATTCAGTACTTC.

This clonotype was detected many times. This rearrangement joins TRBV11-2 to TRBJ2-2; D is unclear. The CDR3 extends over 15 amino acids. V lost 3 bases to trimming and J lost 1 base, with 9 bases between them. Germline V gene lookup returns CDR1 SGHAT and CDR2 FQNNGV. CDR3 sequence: CASSLVRLNTGELFF. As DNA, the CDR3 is TGTGCCAGCAGCTTGGTTCGGCTGAACACCGGGGAGCTGTTTTTT.

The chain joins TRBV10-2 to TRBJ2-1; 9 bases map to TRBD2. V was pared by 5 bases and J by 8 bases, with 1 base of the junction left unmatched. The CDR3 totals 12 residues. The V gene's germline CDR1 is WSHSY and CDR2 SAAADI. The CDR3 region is CASSRTSDEQFF. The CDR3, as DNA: TGCGCCAGCAGTCGGACTAGCGATGAGCAGTTCTTC.

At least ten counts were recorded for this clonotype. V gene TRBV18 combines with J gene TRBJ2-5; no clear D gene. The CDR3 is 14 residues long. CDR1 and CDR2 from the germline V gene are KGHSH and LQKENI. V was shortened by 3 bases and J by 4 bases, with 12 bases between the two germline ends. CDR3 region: CASSPLDGGETQYF. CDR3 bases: TGTGCCAGCTCACCCTTGGACGGTGGAGAGACCCAGTACTTC.

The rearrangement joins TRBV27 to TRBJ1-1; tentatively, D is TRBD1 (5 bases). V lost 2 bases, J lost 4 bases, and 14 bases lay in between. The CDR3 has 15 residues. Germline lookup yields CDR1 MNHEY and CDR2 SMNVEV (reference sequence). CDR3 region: CASSLSPGGSTEAFF. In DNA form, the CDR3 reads TGTGCCAGCAGTTTAAGTCCGGGGGGAAGCACTGAAGCTTTCTTT.

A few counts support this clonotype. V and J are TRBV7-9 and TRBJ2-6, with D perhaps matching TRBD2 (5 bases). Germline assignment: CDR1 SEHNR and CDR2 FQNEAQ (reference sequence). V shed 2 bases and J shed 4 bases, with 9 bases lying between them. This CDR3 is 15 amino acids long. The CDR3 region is CASSLSGVGANVLTF. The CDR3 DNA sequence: TGTGCCAGCAGCTTATCCGGGGTCGGGGCCAACGTCCTGACTTTC.

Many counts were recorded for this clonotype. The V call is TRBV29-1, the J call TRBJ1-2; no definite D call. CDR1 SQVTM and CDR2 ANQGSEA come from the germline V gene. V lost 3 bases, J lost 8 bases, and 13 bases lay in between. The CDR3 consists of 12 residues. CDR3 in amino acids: CSVDLTDLGYTF. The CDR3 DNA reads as TGCAGCGTTGACCTGACTGATTTAGGCTACACCTTC.

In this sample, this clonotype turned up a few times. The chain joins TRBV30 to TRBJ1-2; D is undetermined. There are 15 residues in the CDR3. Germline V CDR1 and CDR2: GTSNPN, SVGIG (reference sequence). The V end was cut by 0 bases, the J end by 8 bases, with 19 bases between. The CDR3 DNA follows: TGTGCCTGGAGTGTAGGTGCCACTCCCTTGGGAGGCTACACCTTC. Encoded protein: CAWSVGATPLGGYTF.

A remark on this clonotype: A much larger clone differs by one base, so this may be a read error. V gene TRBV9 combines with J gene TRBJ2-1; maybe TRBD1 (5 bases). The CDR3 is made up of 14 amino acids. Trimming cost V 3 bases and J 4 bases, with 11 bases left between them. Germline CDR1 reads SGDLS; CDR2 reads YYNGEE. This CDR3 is CASSDGAYYNEQFF. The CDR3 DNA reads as TGTGCCAGCAGCGATGGGGCATATTACAATGAGCAGTTCTTC.

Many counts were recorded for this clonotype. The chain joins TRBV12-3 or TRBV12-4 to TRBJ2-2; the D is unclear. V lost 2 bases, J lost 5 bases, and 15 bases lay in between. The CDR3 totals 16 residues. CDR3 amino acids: CASSLYSVTQTGELFF. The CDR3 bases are TGTGCCAGCAGTTTATATTCGGTCACACAGACCGGGGAGCTGTTTTTT.

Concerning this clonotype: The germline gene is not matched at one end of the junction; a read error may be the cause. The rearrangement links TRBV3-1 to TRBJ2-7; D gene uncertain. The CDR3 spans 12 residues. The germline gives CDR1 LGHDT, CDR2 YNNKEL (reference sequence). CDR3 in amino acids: CASSQWGSQQYF. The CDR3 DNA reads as TGTGCTAGCAGCCAATGGGGTAGTCAGCAGTACTTC.

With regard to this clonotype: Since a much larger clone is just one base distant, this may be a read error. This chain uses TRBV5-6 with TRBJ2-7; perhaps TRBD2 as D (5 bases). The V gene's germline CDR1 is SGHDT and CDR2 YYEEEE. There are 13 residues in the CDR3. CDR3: CASSFGSSHEQYF. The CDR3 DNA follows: TGTGCCAGCAGCTTTGGGAGCTCCCACGAGCAGTACTTC. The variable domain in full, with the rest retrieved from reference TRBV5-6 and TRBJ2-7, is DAGVTQSPTHLIKTRGQQVTLRCSPKSGHDTVSWYQQALGQGPQFIFQYYEEEERQRGNFPDRFSGHQFPNYSSELNVNALLLGDSALYLCASSFGSSHEQYFGPGTRLTVT.

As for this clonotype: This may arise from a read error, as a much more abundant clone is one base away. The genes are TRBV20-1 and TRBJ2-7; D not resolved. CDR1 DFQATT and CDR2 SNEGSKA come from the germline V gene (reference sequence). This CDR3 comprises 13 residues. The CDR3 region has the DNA TGCAGCGCCCCTGAGAGTAGGTCCTACGAGCAGTACTTC. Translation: CSAPESRSYEQYF.

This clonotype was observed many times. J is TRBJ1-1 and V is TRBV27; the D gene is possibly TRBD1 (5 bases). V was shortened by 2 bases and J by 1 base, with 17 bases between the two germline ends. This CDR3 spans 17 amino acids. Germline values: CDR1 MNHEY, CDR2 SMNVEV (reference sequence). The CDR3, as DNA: TGTGCCAGCAGTTTAGGATCGTTTCGTGGGGGGAACACTGAAGCTTTCTTT. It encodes CASSLGSFRGGNTEAFF.

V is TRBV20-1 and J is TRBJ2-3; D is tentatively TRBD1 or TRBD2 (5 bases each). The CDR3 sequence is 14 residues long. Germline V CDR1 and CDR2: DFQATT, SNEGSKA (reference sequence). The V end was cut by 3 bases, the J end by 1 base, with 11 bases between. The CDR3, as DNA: TGCAGTGCTAGTGGGGGAGAGGGCACAGATACGCAGTATTTT. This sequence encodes CSASGGEGTDTQYF.

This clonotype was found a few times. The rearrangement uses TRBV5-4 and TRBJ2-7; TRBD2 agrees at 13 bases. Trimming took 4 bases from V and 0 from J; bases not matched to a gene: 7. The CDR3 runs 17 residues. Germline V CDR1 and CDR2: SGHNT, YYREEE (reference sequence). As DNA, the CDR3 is TGTGCCAGCAGCGCGGGGACTAGCGGGATTTCCTCCTACGAGCAGTACTTC. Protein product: CASSAGTSGISSYEQYF.

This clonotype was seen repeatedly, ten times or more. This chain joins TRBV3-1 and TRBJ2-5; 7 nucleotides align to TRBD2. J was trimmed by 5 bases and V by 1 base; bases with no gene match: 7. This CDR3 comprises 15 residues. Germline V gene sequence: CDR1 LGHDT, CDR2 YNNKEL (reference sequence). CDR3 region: CASSQASSGPETQYF. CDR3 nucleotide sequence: TGTGCCAGCAGCCAAGCCAGTAGCGGGCCCGAGACCCAGTACTTC.

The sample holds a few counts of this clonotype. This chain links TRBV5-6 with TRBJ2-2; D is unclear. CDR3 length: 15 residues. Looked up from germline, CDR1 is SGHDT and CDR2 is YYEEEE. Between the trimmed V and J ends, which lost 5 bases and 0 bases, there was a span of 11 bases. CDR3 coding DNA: TGTGCCAGCAGTCCCGACGCCGCGAACACCGGGGAGCTGTTTTTT. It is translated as CASSPDAANTGELFF.